A single T cell receptor (beta chain) is shown here with its context. As yet, its antigen is unknown. These data are taken from a study of T cell responses to AZD1222 COVID-19 vaccine. Study-level findings and limits: A reported finding is that nearly half of spike-specific TCRs target unmutated variant regions. Donors were mostly white British, more females; clonal diversity possibly underestimated. Repertoire sampling was restricted to post-peak T cell response timepoints.

Some clones are missing from TCRdb's copy, which holds only in-frame ones; the method was immunoSEQ multiplex PCR. The repertoire includes 150,000 or so clones, approximately 90% of them detected once, and about 3.7% sits in the top ten. Trimming removed 5 bases from V and 4 bases from J, with 10 bases in between. The CDR3 runs to 13 residues. Germline CDR1 is KGHDR and CDR2 is SFDVKD. The source material was peripheral blood, sampled on day 0 of AZD1222 vaccination. This chain connects TRBV24-1 to TRBJ1-1; weak D call: TRBD1 (5 bases). The TCR sequence derives from an adult in good health. The CDR3 sequence is CATSVAGGTEAFF. The DNA of the CDR3 is TGTGCCACCAGTGTAGCGGGGGGCACTGAAGCTTTCTTT.